One sample yielded the 9 T cell receptor beta chains listed below, sequenced in a study of glioma-infiltrating T cells after dendritic cell vaccination listed by TCRdb under 2016. Library method: the immunoSEQ multiplex PCR assay. Drawn from immuneACCESS, this table holds only the in-frame rearrangements with V and J called that TCRdb kept. Clones are partly lost; checked studies trace under half to an unresolved V gene and leave the rest unexplained. The sample records about 73,000 clones, about four fifths of which are singletons. The top ten clones comprise under 2.5% of the sample. Material: blood, obtained before dendritic cell vaccination. The receptors here all came from a human donor with glioblastoma.

This clone turned up a few times. The chain links TRBV10-3 to TRBJ2-5, with TRBD1 as a possible D gene (6 bases). Trimming pared 6 bases from V and 5 bases from J, leaving 19 bases between. The CDR3 spans 15 residues. The germline CDR1 and CDR2 sequences are ENHRY and SYGVKD. Here the CDR3 DNA reads TGTGCCATCAGCACACAGGACAGTTTCGGGGAGACCCAGTACTTC. It is translated as CAISTQDSFGETQYF.

The chain joins TRBV19 to TRBJ1-1; D unclear. The CDR3 has 13 amino acids. Germline CDR1 LNHDA, CDR2 SQIVND (reference sequence). Trimming stripped 5 bases from V and 5 bases from J, with 12 bases between. CDR3 DNA sequence: TGTGCCAGTAGTCCCTCTACGAGAACTGAAGCTTTCTTT. Its translation: CASSPSTRTEAFF.

The chain recombines TRBV6-1 with TRBJ1-2; 8 bases map to TRBD1. The CDR3 is made up of 15 amino acids. Germline values: CDR1 MNHNS, CDR2 SASEGT. J lost 5 bases, V lost 2 bases, and 7 bases had no gene match. CDR3 loop: CASSETHYRGYGYTF. CDR3 DNA: TGTGCCAGCAGTGAAACCCACTACAGGGGGTATGGCTACACCTTC.

This chain uses TRBV10-3 with TRBJ2-1; 14 bases agree with TRBD2. Per the germline V gene, CDR1 is ENHRY and CDR2 is SYGVKD. CDR3 length: 16 residues. V was clipped by 10 bases and J by 9 bases; unmatched bases: 14. For the CDR3, the DNA is TGTGCCACCAGACTAGCGGGAGGGCTATCGGGACTTGAGCAGTTCTTC. Translating it yields CATRLAGGLSGLEQFF.

The rearrangement uses TRBV2 and TRBJ2-3; TRBD2 might be the D (7 bases). CDR3 length: 14 residues. The V end lost 6 bases, the J end lost 4 bases, and 14 bases lay between the germline ends. The germline V gene encodes CDR1 SNHLY and CDR2 FYNNEI. CDR3 nucleotides: TGTGCCAGCAGGGGGGGAGGGGGAGCAGATACGCAGTATTTT. Translating it yields CASRGGGGADTQYF.

The chain uses TRBV18 and TRBJ2-7; TRBD2 matches at 10 bases. After removal of 8 bases from V and 6 bases from J, the junction contained 10 bases not matched to a gene. This CDR3 is built from 14 residues. The germline V gene has CDR1 KGHSH and CDR2 LQKENI. The CDR3: CASASSGSFSEQYV. The CDR3 nucleotides read TGTGCCAGCGCGTCTAGCGGGAGTTTTTCCGAGCAGTACGTC.

The V call is TRBV6-1, the J call TRBJ1-3; D possibly corresponds to TRBD1 (6 bases). The germline gives CDR1 MNHNS, CDR2 SASEGT. Trimming left V 6 bases short and J 5 bases short, with 14 bases between. The CDR3 contains 14 residues. As DNA, the CDR3 is TGTGCCAGCAGGTCTGCAGGGACAAGAAACACCATATATTTT. It specifies CASRSAGTRNTIYF.

This clone has more than one count but fewer than ten. CDR3: CASSLRLAGHNEQFF. CDR3 in DNA: TGTGCCAGCAGCTTACGGCTAGCGGGACACAATGAGCAGTTCTTC. This chain links TRBV11-2 with TRBJ2-1, with TRBD2 matching 9 bases. The CDR3 sequence is 15 residues long. V was clipped by 2 bases and J by 5 bases; unmatched bases: 4. Germline V lookup: CDR1 SGHAT, CDR2 FQNNGV.

This chain joins TRBV19 and TRBJ2-5, with TRBD1 matching over 7 bases. Germline-derived CDR1 and CDR2 are LNHDA and SQIVND (reference sequence). This CDR3 comprises 13 residues. With V trimmed by 8 bases and J by 3 bases, 6 bases remained unmatched. CDR3: CASATGVEETQYF. In nucleotides, the CDR3 is TGTGCCAGTGCTACAGGGGTTGAAGAGACCCAGTACTTC.